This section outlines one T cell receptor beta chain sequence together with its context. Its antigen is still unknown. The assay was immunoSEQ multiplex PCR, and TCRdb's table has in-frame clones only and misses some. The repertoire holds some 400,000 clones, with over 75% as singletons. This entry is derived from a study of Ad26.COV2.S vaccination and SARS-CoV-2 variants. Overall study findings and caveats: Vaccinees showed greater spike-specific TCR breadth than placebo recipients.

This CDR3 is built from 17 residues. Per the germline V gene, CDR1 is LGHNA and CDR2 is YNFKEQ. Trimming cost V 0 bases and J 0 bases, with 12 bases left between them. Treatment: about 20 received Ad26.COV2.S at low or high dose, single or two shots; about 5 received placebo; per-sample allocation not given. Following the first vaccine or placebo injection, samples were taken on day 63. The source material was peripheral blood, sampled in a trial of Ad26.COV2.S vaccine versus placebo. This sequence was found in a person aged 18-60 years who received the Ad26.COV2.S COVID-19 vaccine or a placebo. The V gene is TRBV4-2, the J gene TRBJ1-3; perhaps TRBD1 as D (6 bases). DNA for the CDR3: TGTGCCAGCAGCCAAGAGACCCGGACAGACTCTGGAAACACCATATATTTT. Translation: CASSQETRTDSGNTIYF.